A single sample gave rise to the 23 T cell receptor beta chains below, sequenced in a study of cytomegalovirus exposure and HLA in healthy donors. Vbeta (60) and Jbeta (13) primers were used in the PCR. This table comes from immunoSEQ multiplex PCR, and its TCRdb copy is limited to in-frame clones, with some not included. The sample has 150,000 to 200,000 clones; roughly 77% are singletons. The sequencing sample was made of PBMCs. Source of these receptors: a woman in her forties or fifties in good health and CMV-seronegative.

The chain links TRBV28 to TRBJ1-1; 9 nucleotides agree with TRBD1. This CDR3 contains 15 residues. Germline-derived CDR1 and CDR2 are MDHEN and SYDVKM. V lost 3 bases, J lost 3 bases, and 5 bases stayed unmatched. CDR3 sequence (DNA): TGTGCCAGCAGTTTCGGGACAGGGTGGGACACTGAAGCTTTCTTT. It translates to CASSFGTGWDTEAFF.

The chain has TRBV5-6 and TRBJ1-1; TRBD1 might be the D (6 bases). Germline assignment: CDR1 SGHDT and CDR2 YYEEEE. V lost 5 bases to trimming and J lost 1 base, with 12 bases between them. The CDR3 contains 14 residues. CDR3 loop: CASSTHRENTEAFF. In nucleotides, the CDR3 is TGTGCCAGCAGTACCCACAGGGAGAACACTGAAGCTTTCTTT.

The genes are TRBV14 and TRBJ1-5; maybe TRBD1 (6 bases). V gave up 6 bases and J gave up 9 bases, with 15 bases separating them. This CDR3 comprises 13 residues. Germline-derived CDR1 and CDR2 are SGHDN and FVKESK. The CDR3 bases are TGTGCCAGCAGTCGGGACACAGGGAGGCCCCAGCATTTT. Its translation is CASSRDTGRPQHF.

This sequence joins TRBV5-1 and TRBJ2-3; perhaps TRBD2 as D (6 bases). The germline gives CDR1 SGHRS, CDR2 YFSETQ. V gave up 0 bases and J gave up 0 bases, with 14 bases separating them. The CDR3 runs to 17 residues. As DNA, the CDR3 is TGCGCCAGCAGCTTGGGAGCCTTAGCGGCTAGCACAGATACGCAGTATTTT. It codes for CASSLGALAASTDTQYF.

The chain combines TRBV7-2 with TRBJ2-5; D uncertain. Trimming left V 1 base short and J 4 bases short, with 10 bases between. The CDR3 consists of 14 residues. Germline V gives CDR1 SGHTA, CDR2 FQGNSA. Here the CDR3 reads CASSLVGSGETQYF. The CDR3, as DNA: TGTGCCAGCAGCTTAGTGGGTTCGGGAGAGACCCAGTACTTC.

The rearrangement uses TRBV7-3 and TRBJ2-1, with D possibly matching TRBD2 (5 bases). Trimming left V 0 bases short and J 9 bases short, with 15 bases between. CDR1 is SGHTA and CDR2 is FQGTGA in the germline V gene. The CDR3 is 15 residues long. The CDR3 protein is CASSLTPLDLSEQFF. CDR3 coding DNA: TGTGCCAGCAGCTTAACCCCCCTGGACTTGTCTGAGCAGTTCTTC.

The V gene is TRBV19, the J gene TRBJ2-1; perhaps TRBD2 as D (6 bases). Germline lookup yields CDR1 LNHDA and CDR2 SQIVND (reference sequence). The CDR3 totals 13 residues. Deletions cut 5 bases from V and 9 bases from J, with 14 bases between. DNA for the CDR3: TGTGCCAGTAGTGCCTTACCCGGGGGTGAGCAGTTCTTC. Translating gives CASSALPGGEQFF.

The J gene is TRBJ1-1, the V gene TRBV2; D remains unclear. V lost 10 bases and J lost 0, with 12 bases in between. Germline V gives CDR1 SNHLY, CDR2 FYNNEI. The CDR3 spans 13 residues. The DNA of the CDR3 is TGTGCCACGGTAATTTTTATGAACACTGAAGCTTTCTTT. Protein sequence: CATVIFMNTEAFF.

V is TRBV7-2 and J is TRBJ2-1, with 9 bases fitting TRBD1. V lost 5 bases and J lost 10; bases outside the gene matches: 6. The CDR3 consists of 13 residues. In germline, CDR1 is SGHTA, CDR2 FQGNSA. The CDR3 DNA reads as TGTGCCAGCAGCGCCCTAACAGGGGGCGAGCAGTTCTTC. Translated, it gives CASSALTGGEQFF.

V usage is TRBV18 and J usage is TRBJ2-3; D is perhaps TRBD2 (6 bases). The CDR3 runs to 19 residues. Germline values: CDR1 KGHSH, CDR2 LQKENI. Trimming removed 1 base at V and 2 bases at J, with 22 bases between. In DNA, the CDR3 is TGTGCCAGCTCACCACTTCCCCGGGGGACTCCCGTTTCCACAGATACGCAGTATTTT. Its protein is CASSPLPRGTPVSTDTQYF.

V and J are TRBV28 and TRBJ2-2, with 9 positions matching TRBD1. V dropped 6 bases and J dropped 6; count of bases not matched to a gene: 5. The CDR3 has 14 amino acids. Per germline, CDR1 MDHEN and CDR2 SYDVKM. The CDR3 DNA reads as TGTGCCAGCAGGCGGGACAGGGCGGCCGGGGAGCTGTTTTTT. This sequence encodes CASRRDRAAGELFF.

The CDR3 sequence is CASSLAGLAPSSYNEQFF. The CDR3 DNA reads as TGTGCCAGCAGCTTAGCCGGACTAGCGCCTAGCTCCTACAATGAGCAGTTCTTC. V gene TRBV7-2 combines with J gene TRBJ2-1; TRBD2 agrees at 9 bases. V gave up 0 bases and J gave up 0 bases; unmatched junction bases: 6. This CDR3 spans 18 amino acids. CDR1 SGHTA and CDR2 FQGNSA come from the germline V gene.

V usage is TRBV5-1 and J usage is TRBJ2-5, with TRBD2 matching 13 bases. V lost 4 bases to trimming and J lost 1 base; unmatched junction nucleotides: 10. Germline V CDR1 and CDR2: SGHRS, YFSETQ. The CDR3 sequence is 18 residues long. CDR3: CASSRGVTSGGVQETQYF. Written as DNA, the CDR3 is TGCGCCAGCAGCCGGGGCGTCACTAGCGGGGGGGTCCAAGAGACCCAGTACTTC.

V usage is TRBV18 and J usage is TRBJ1-1, with TRBD1 identical over 7 bases. The CDR3 runs 14 residues. Germline lookup yields CDR1 KGHSH and CDR2 LQKENI. The V segment lost 2 bases and the J segment 10 bases; nucleotides outside the gene matches: 10. CDR3 amino acids: CASSPGGGLFLAFF. In DNA, the CDR3 is TGTGCCAGCTCACCAGGAGGGGGCTTGTTTTTAGCTTTCTTT.

Only a few counts were recorded for this clone. The V gene is TRBV10-3, the J gene TRBJ2-3, with 11 bases aligning to TRBD1. After removal of 4 bases from V and 1 base from J, the junction contained 4 bases not matched to a gene. The CDR3 covers 16 residues. Germline V gives CDR1 ENHRY, CDR2 SYGVKD. CDR3 nucleotides: TGTGCCATCAGTGGAGAGGACAGGGGGCGCACAGATACGCAGTATTTT. This sequence encodes CAISGEDRGRTDTQYF.

This sequence joins TRBV6-4 and TRBJ2-1; 12 bases fit TRBD2. Germline V gene sequence: CDR1 MRHNA, CDR2 SNTAGT. V dropped 5 bases and J dropped 9; count of bases not matched to a gene: 8. This CDR3 is 15 amino acids long. The CDR3 sequence is CASSPLAGGLREQFF. For the CDR3, the DNA is TGTGCCAGCAGTCCACTAGCGGGAGGACTCCGTGAGCAGTTCTTC.

V and J are TRBV6-5 and TRBJ2-1, with TRBD2 matching 8 bases. This CDR3 region has 13 residues. CDR1 is MNHEY, CDR2 SVGAGI, per germline. V gave up 4 bases and J gave up 9 bases; unmatched junction bases: 5. CDR3 DNA: TGTGCCAGCAGTTCTCGGGGGGGGGCTGAGCAGTTCTTC. It specifies CASSSRGGAEQFF.

DNA for the CDR3: TGTGCCAGCAGCTCCTCGGGTAATCAGCCCCAGCATTTT. It encodes CASSSSGNQPQHF. J is TRBJ1-5 and V is TRBV7-2; D gene unclear. Per the germline V gene, CDR1 is SGHTA and CDR2 is FQGNSA. This CDR3 has 13 residues. Deletions cut 4 bases from V and 4 bases from J, with 8 bases between.

The rearrangement links TRBV4-2 to TRBJ1-3; D ambiguous. Germline lookup yields CDR1 LGHNA and CDR2 YNFKEQ. V lost 5 bases, J lost 2 bases, and 10 bases lay in between. The CDR3 has 14 amino acids. Written as DNA, the CDR3 is TGTGCCAGCAGCGAAATGGCGGCTGGAAACACCATATATTTT. Its protein product is CASSEMAAGNTIYF.

The chain links TRBV6-5 to TRBJ1-1; a weak D match, TRBD1 (5 bases). The CDR3 has 13 residues. Germline V gene lookup returns CDR1 MNHEY and CDR2 SVGAGI. Trimming removed 7 bases at V and 4 bases at J, with 13 bases between. CDR3 amino acids: CASKSGGSTEAFF. CDR3 nucleotide sequence: TGTGCCAGCAAAAGCGGGGGGAGCACTGAAGCTTTCTTT.

V and J are TRBV5-4 and TRBJ2-5, with 13 positions matching TRBD2. V shed 3 bases, J shed 5 bases, and the junction held 7 bases outside the gene matches. Germline loops: CDR1 SGHNT, CDR2 YYREEE (reference sequence). The CDR3 has 16 residues. CDR3 bases: TGTGCCAGCAGCTCTGCGGGACTAGCGGGACGTGAGACCCAGTACTTC. As protein: CASSSAGLAGRETQYF.

Here the CDR3 reads CASSGLTSGEGGELFF. The CDR3, as DNA: TGTGCCAGTAGTGGTTTAACTAGCGGGGAAGGCGGGGAGCTGTTTTTT. The gene calls are TRBV19 and TRBJ2-2; 10 bases are a match to TRBD2. The junction had 10 bases not matched to a gene; V was cut back by 5 bases and J by 7 bases. There are 16 residues in the CDR3. Germline CDR1 reads LNHDA; CDR2 reads SQIVND (reference sequence).

Points on this clone: The same CDR3 arises from other DNA sequences in this sample as well. The CDR3 protein is CASSPDGASFSSGANVLTF. The CDR3 DNA reads as TGTGCCAGCAGTCCCGATGGGGCGAGCTTCAGCTCTGGGGCCAACGTCCTGACTTTC. This chain links TRBV7-2 with TRBJ2-6; tentative D call: TRBD1 (5 bases). The CDR3 spans 19 residues. Germline V gene lookup returns CDR1 SGHTA and CDR2 FQGNSA. V was shortened by 6 bases and J by 0 bases, with 21 bases between the two germline ends.